This T cell receptor beta chain was captured in a study of cytomegalovirus exposure and HLA in healthy donors. Whole-study context: Unique TCR beta sequences numbering 117 million came from around 180 million T cells in an earlier analysis.

On this clone itself: Its specificity is unknown.

The PCR employed 60 Vbeta primers together with 13 Jbeta primers. Method: immunoSEQ multiplex PCR; TCRdb's copy keeps in-frame clones and lacks some. Seen in this sample are 130,000 to 150,000 clones; the ten most common clones hold 0.96%. General observations from the study: In a later analysis, the majority of CMV-associated beta chains seemingly showed HLA restriction. It was reportedly the case that the classifier diagnosed cytomegalovirus status with high specificity and sensitivity. There were reportedly fewer N-insertions in an Asian-associated ancestry cluster than the roughly 670-donor mean, in a later analysis.

The CDR3 covers 16 residues. V trimming: 0 bases; J trimming: 7 bases; junction bases outside the gene matches: 8. Looked up from germline, CDR1 is SGHRS and CDR2 is YFSETQ. The TCR originated in a male donor in good health and CMV-seronegative. Sequencing was carried out using PBMCs. The chain uses TRBV5-1 and TRBJ1-5, with 9 bases lining up with TRBD1. CDR3 protein: CASSLGYTGGRQPQHF. The CDR3 DNA reads as TGCGCCAGCAGCTTGGGTTATACAGGGGGCAGGCAGCCCCAGCATTTT.